The subject of this entry is one T cell receptor (beta chain). Random hexamers were used to reverse transcribe 0.5 to 1 ug of RNA. immunoSEQ multiplex PCR amplified TCR beta CDR3 across 54 Vbeta, 13 Jbeta. TCRdb used MiXCR to reprocess the immunoSEQ multiplex PCR reads, holding one entry per CDR3 protein. The sample holds 400,000 or so distinct CDR3 sequences, around 85% seen once. The data were obtained in a study of CD8 T cells in Susac syndrome. Germline CDR1 is LGHNT and CDR2 is FRNRAP. With 3 bases removed from V and 2 bases from J, the gap between germline ends came to 17 bases. The CDR3 contains 16 residues. The authors sequenced TCR beta from blood CD8+ and CD4+ T cells. In the multiple sclerosis control group, patients were treatment-naive and had stable or active relapsing-remitting disease. TEMRA cells were FACS-enriched, unlike CD8+ and CD4+ T cells, which were negatively isolated.

The rearrangement uses TRBV12-5 and TRBJ2-7; the D gene could be TRBD1 or TRBD2 (5 bases each). This receptor was taken from a human donor with multiple sclerosis. Sample: CD8+ T cells from PBMCs. The CDR3 DNA sequence: TGTGCTAGTGGTTTCGACCGGGACGACGGACCCTACGAGCAGTACTTC. Translation gives CASGFDRDDGPYEQYF.